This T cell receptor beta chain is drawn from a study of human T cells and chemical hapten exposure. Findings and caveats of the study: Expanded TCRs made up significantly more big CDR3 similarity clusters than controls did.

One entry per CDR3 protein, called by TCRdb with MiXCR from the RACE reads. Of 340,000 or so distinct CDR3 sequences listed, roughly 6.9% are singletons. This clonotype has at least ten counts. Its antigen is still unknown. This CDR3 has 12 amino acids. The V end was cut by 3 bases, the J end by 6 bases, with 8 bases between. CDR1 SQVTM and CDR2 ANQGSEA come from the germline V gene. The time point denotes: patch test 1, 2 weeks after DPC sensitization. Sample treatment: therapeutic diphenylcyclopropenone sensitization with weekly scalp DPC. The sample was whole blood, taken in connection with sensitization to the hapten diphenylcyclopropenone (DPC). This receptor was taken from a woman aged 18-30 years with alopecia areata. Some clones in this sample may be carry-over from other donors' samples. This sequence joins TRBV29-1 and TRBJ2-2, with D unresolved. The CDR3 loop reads CSVDIGSGELFF. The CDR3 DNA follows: TGCAGCGTTGATATAGGCTCCGGGGAGCTGTTTTTT.